The present T cell receptor (beta chain) was sequenced within a study of blood T cell repertoires in COVID-19. Turning to the study itself: Sources were T cells, B-cell-depleted T cells, or PBMCs; the material itself was cDNA or gDNA.

Germline CDR1 is LGHNA and CDR2 is YNFKEQ. The CDR3 is 16 residues long. After removal of 3 bases from V and 5 bases from J, the junction contained 7 bases not matched to a gene. Original processing methods: The assay estimated nucleated cells by amplifying reference gene primers. Libraries were prepared by immunoSEQ multiplex PCR; TCRdb keeps only in-frame clonotypes and omits some of them. V and J calls and clone size follow that table, whereas D and trimming were derived from the DNA. The repertoire holds approximately 81,000 clones, roughly 78% seen once, with less than 8.5% in the top ten. The sequence came from a human donor in a cohort sampled during active COVID-19. The material sequenced was peripheral blood. The rearrangement joins TRBV4-2 to TRBJ1-5; TRBD1 matches 10 bases. The CDR3 DNA reads TGTGCCAGCAGCCACATGGACAGGGGGGGCCATCAGCCCCAGCATTTT. This encodes CASSHMDRGGHQPQHF.